Ten or more counts support the clone carrying this T cell receptor beta chain. The target antigen is unknown. This record comes from a study of T-cell reconstitution after alpha-beta-depleted transplantation in children. V shed 0 bases and J shed 4 bases, with 10 bases lying between them. This CDR3 has 14 residues. The germline CDR1 and CDR2 sequences are MNHEY and SVGEGT. Unique molecular identifiers were used in preparing the TCRbeta library. TCRdb re-analysed the PCR reads in MiXCR, keeping a single row per CDR3 protein. The sample comprises about 600,000 distinct CDR3 sequences, roughly 23% of which are singletons, and 13% to 15% rests with the top ten. Whole-study results and caveats: For some patients, TCRbeta diversity was high at day 60 because of recipient T cells and thymic progenitors that survived. Once a year had passed after transplant, T-cell counts and diversity came mostly from newly produced T cells. Reports say that about two months after transplant, the alpha-beta T cells came out of several hundred graft clones that had expanded.

V is TRBV6-2 or TRBV6-3 and J is TRBJ2-7, with D hard to call. Here the sequenced sample was PBMCs, mostly from graft donor cells, taken 360 days after TCRalphabeta/CD19-depleted stem cell transplant. This clonotype originated in a boy younger than two who had a stem cell transplant for acute myeloid leukemia, so the T cells may come from the graft donor. The CDR3 sequence: CASSYSSYGYEQYV. The CDR3 nucleotides are TGTGCCAGCAGTTACTCGTCGTACGGTTACGAGCAGTACGTC.